This T cell receptor (beta chain) was retrieved from a study of T-cell memory formation after mild COVID-19. Findings and limits, study-wide: Researchers could not confirm that second-wave clones peaking on day 37 targeted SARS-CoV-2. Mainly in CM and EM were contracting CD4+ clones; CD8+ were in EMRA.

Germline values: CDR1 SGHTA, CDR2 FQGTGA. The CDR3 spans 17 residues. Trimming took off 5 bases at V and 2 bases at J, with 21 bases between the two ends. 5'RACE, which relied on constant-segment primers, yielded TCR alpha and TCR beta cDNA libraries carrying sample barcodes and UMIs. Using its own MiXCR run on the 5' RACE reads, TCRdb lists one record per CDR3 protein. Counted here are hundreds of thousands of distinct CDR3 sequences, more than 15% occurring once; the ten biggest clones make up approximately 20%. This clonotype was seen a handful of times. Its matching antigen is unknown. This TCR was sampled from a man between 18 and 29 years old who had mild COVID-19 (a few samples of this study predate the infection). Cell type and time point are not known. The rearrangement joins TRBV7-3 to TRBJ2-5, with D perhaps TRBD1 or TRBD2 (5 bases each). Sequencing was performed on PBMCs or a T cell subset sorted from them (not recorded which). CDR3 sequence reads: CASSPSSARTRQETQYF. CDR3 DNA: TGTGCCAGCAGCCCTAGCTCGGCCCGGACAAGGCAAGAGACCCAGTACTTC. Together with reference TRBV7-3 and TRBJ2-5, the CDR3 gives the full variable domain: GAGVSQTPSNKVTEKGKYVELRCDPISGHTALYWYRQSLGQGPEFLIYFQGTGAADDSGLPNDRFFAVRPEGSVSTLKIQRTERGDSAVYLCASSPSSARTRQETQYFGPGTRLLVL.